Below, 27 T cell receptor beta chains from the same sample are listed, as sequenced in a study of shared clonotypes between healthy human individuals. Profiled with immunoSEQ multiplex PCR; TCRdb holds only in-frame clones, not every one. The data show roughly 300,000 clones, around 90% seen once. Specimen: memory CD8+ T cells sorted from blood. The subset is: CD45RO+ cells pooled with CCR7-negative TemRA cells. These receptors all stem from a man in his late teens or twenties in good health.

The chain combines TRBV10-1 with TRBJ2-7; D is possibly TRBD1 (5 bases). V lost 1 base to trimming and J lost 2 bases, with 9 bases between them. Looked up from germline, CDR1 is WNHNN and CDR2 is SYGVQD (reference sequence). CDR3 length: 14 amino acids. As DNA, the CDR3 is TGCGCCAGCAGTGAGTTACAGGATGCCTACGAGCAGTACTTC. This sequence encodes CASSELQDAYEQYF.

This clone was seen at least ten times. The CDR3 region has the DNA TGTGCCAGCAGTGCCTACACCTCTAGCTCCTACAATGAGCAGTTCTTC. It translates to CASSAYTSSSYNEQFF. The J gene is TRBJ2-1, the V gene TRBV25-1; D is unclear. CDR1 MGHDK and CDR2 SYGVNS come from the germline V gene. V gave up 4 bases and J gave up 0 bases, with 13 bases separating them. This CDR3 region has 16 residues.

V gene TRBV27 combines with J gene TRBJ2-3; D remains ambiguous. Germline lookup yields CDR1 MNHEY and CDR2 SMNVEV (reference sequence). This CDR3 has 16 amino acids. V dropped 2 bases and J dropped 4 bases, with 16 bases sitting between them. CDR3 in amino acids: CASSLIETPLPDTQYF. The DNA of the CDR3 is TGTGCCAGCAGTTTAATTGAGACTCCACTCCCAGATACGCAGTATTTT.

For the CDR3, the DNA is TGTGCCAGCGGGGACAGGGACGAAAAACTGTTTTTT. This sequence encodes CASGDRDEKLFF. V and J are TRBV28 and TRBJ1-4; 9 nucleotides match TRBD1. The CDR3 is 12 amino acids. Germline-derived CDR1 and CDR2 are MDHEN and SYDVKM. Losses at the gene ends were 8 bases for V and 8 bases for J; bases not matched to a gene: 3.

The table lists this clone with many counts. Different DNA sequences within this sample yield the same CDR3. The rearrangement joins TRBV7-9 to TRBJ2-5, with D maybe TRBD1 (6 bases). Germline V CDR1 and CDR2: SEHNR, FQNEAQ (reference sequence). CDR3 length: 14 residues. With 5 bases removed from V and 3 bases from J, the gap between germline ends came to 13 bases. CDR3 sequence (DNA): TGTGCCAGCAGCCCTACGACAGGAGAAGAGACCCAGTACTTC. Amino acids: CASSPTTGEETQYF.

This chain joins TRBV27 and TRBJ1-1; D possibly corresponds to TRBD1 (6 bases). The CDR3 has 14 amino acids. CDR1 is MNHEY, CDR2 SMNVEV, per germline (reference sequence). Trimming left V 7 bases short and J 1 base short, with 13 bases between. The CDR3 protein is CASTLGGGNTEAFF. CDR3 bases: TGTGCCAGCACCCTCGGAGGGGGGAACACTGAAGCTTTCTTT.

This chain uses TRBV27 with TRBJ2-1, with 13 nucleotides matching TRBD2. The CDR3 runs to 17 residues. From germline, CDR1 is MNHEY and CDR2 SMNVEV (reference sequence). J lost 4 bases, V lost 8 bases, and 11 bases had no gene match. CDR3 region: CASLGTSGARSYNEQFF. The DNA of the CDR3 is TGTGCCAGCCTAGGGACTAGCGGGGCTCGTTCATACAATGAGCAGTTCTTC.

This clone was seen only once. V gene TRBV28 combines with J gene TRBJ1-6, with D perhaps matching TRBD1 (6 bases). Germline CDR1 is MDHEN and CDR2 is SYDVKM. The CDR3 spans 15 residues. Trimming took 2 bases from V and 9 from J, leaving 14 bases between them. The CDR3 is CASSLLGGWGSPLHF. The DNA of the CDR3 is TGTGCCAGCAGTTTACTGGGGGGCTGGGGTTCACCCCTCCACTTT.

The V and J genes are TRBV10-1 and TRBJ2-2; possibly TRBD2 for D (6 bases). This CDR3 region has 16 residues. Deletions cut 2 bases from V and 7 bases from J, with 17 bases between. Germline V CDR1 and CDR2: WNHNN, SYGVQD (reference sequence). The CDR3: CASSERDGRVFGELFF. CDR3 bases: TGCGCCAGCAGTGAGCGTGACGGGAGAGTCTTCGGGGAGCTGTTTTTT.

The J gene is TRBJ2-2, the V gene TRBV6-1; D ambiguous. Germline lookup yields CDR1 MNHNS and CDR2 SASEGT. CDR3 length: 16 amino acids. Between the trimmed V and J ends, which lost 2 bases and 3 bases, there was a span of 13 bases. The CDR3 DNA sequence: TGTGCCAGCAGTGAAATCGGGCGGTTGTACACCGGGGAGCTGTTTTTT. Translating it yields CASSEIGRLYTGELFF.

J is TRBJ2-1 and V is TRBV7-3; 8 nucleotides match TRBD2. This CDR3 has 15 residues. V dropped 5 bases and J dropped 3; count of bases not matched to a gene: 6. Per the germline V gene, CDR1 is SGHTA and CDR2 is FQGTGA. This CDR3 reads CASSPTSGFYNEQFF. The CDR3 region has the DNA TGTGCCAGCAGCCCAACTAGCGGATTCTACAATGAGCAGTTCTTC.

The CDR3 here is CASSSSHRDGNTEAFF. The CDR3, as DNA: TGTGCCAGCAGCTCATCCCATCGGGACGGCAACACTGAAGCTTTCTTT. The gene calls are TRBV7-9 and TRBJ1-1; weak D call: TRBD1 (5 bases). V dropped 4 bases and J dropped 2 bases, with 17 bases sitting between them. Germline V lookup: CDR1 SEHNR, CDR2 FQNEAQ (reference sequence). The CDR3 totals 16 residues.

V gene TRBV5-1 combines with J gene TRBJ1-1; tentatively, D is TRBD1 (5 bases). The CDR3 runs to 15 residues. Germline V gene lookup returns CDR1 SGHRS and CDR2 YFSETQ. The ends were cut back, 2 bases at V and 7 bases at J, with 18 bases in the middle. CDR3 protein: CASSFVWRGADEAFF. The DNA of the CDR3 is TGCGCCAGCAGCTTTGTCTGGAGGGGAGCGGATGAAGCTTTCTTT. Filled out from reference TRBV5-1 and TRBJ1-1, the complete variable domain reads KAGVTQTPRYLIKTRGQQVTLSCSPISGHRSVSWYQQTPGQGLQFLFEYFSETQRNKGNFPGRFSGRQFSNSRSEMNVSTLELGDSALYLCASSFVWRGADEAFFGQGTRLTVV.

This clone was seen a few times. The chain carries TRBV6-1 and TRBJ1-5, with D possibly TRBD1 on 5 matching bases. V lost 2 bases and J 6 bases, leaving 17 bases between the germline ends. Per the germline V gene, CDR1 is MNHNS and CDR2 is SASEGT. The CDR3 length is 16 residues. This CDR3 is CASSESGGGSSQPQHF. The CDR3 DNA is TGTGCCAGCAGTGAATCCGGGGGAGGTAGTAGTCAGCCCCAGCATTTT.

The rearrangement joins TRBV15 to TRBJ2-3, with 10 bases matching TRBD2. Germline CDR1 is LNHNV and CDR2 is YYDKDF (reference sequence). The CDR3 consists of 17 residues. The V segment lost 0 bases and the J segment 6 bases; nucleotides outside the gene matches: 9. CDR3 region: CATSRDGGTSVFDTQYF. CDR3 DNA: TGTGCCACCAGCAGAGATGGAGGGACTAGCGTATTTGATACGCAGTATTTT. Variable domain in full (rest from reference TRBV15 and TRBJ2-3): DAMVIQNPRYQVTQFGKPVTLSCSQTLNHNVMYWYQQKSSQAPKLLFHYYDKDFNNEADTPDNFQSRRPNTSFCFLDIRSPGLGDTAMYLCATSRDGGTSVFDTQYFGPGTRLTVL.

Note on this clone: One end of the junction is discordant with germline, which a read error may explain. J is TRBJ1-1 and V is TRBV4-1; no clear D gene. The CDR3 spans 16 residues. Germline V gene lookup returns CDR1 MGHRA and CDR2 YSYEKL. The CDR3 reads CASSKEPWGGYTEAFF. The CDR3 DNA follows: TGCGCCAGCAGCAAAGAGCCTTGGGGAGGGTACACTGAAGCTTTCTTT.

The chain recombines TRBV10-2 with TRBJ2-7; 9 bases are a match to TRBD1. CDR1 is WSHSY and CDR2 is SAAADI in the germline V gene. This CDR3 has 13 residues. The J segment lost 4 bases and the V segment lost 6 bases, leaving 4 bases of the junction unmatched. The CDR3 DNA is TGCGCCAGCAGCTCGACAGGGGGTTACGAGCAGTACTTC. This encodes CASSSTGGYEQYF.

J is TRBJ2-3 and V is TRBV30; 7 bases fit TRBD1. From germline, CDR1 is GTSNPN and CDR2 SVGIG (reference sequence). There are 15 residues in the CDR3. V shed 2 bases and J 4 bases; nucleotides not matched to a gene: 9. CDR3 protein: CAWSPRQGRADTQYF. The CDR3 coding sequence is TGTGCCTGGAGTCCCCGACAGGGCCGGGCAGATACGCAGTATTTT.

V and J are TRBV7-6 and TRBJ2-7; 7 bases fit TRBD2. This CDR3 is 14 amino acids long. Germline CDR1 SGHVS, CDR2 FNYEAQ. V shed 3 bases and J 6 bases; nucleotides not matched to a gene: 8. For the CDR3, the DNA is TGTGCCAGCAGCTTCGGCGGGAGAATTCCCGAGCAGTACTTC. It codes for CASSFGGRIPEQYF.

The rearrangement links TRBV13 to TRBJ2-3; TRBD1 matches 10 bases. CDR1 is PRHDT and CDR2 is FYEKMQ in the germline V gene (reference sequence). J gave up 1 base and V 1 base, and 8 bases lay outside the gene matches. The CDR3 is 18 amino acids. As DNA, the CDR3 is TGTGCCAGCAGCTTAGTGGGACAGGGGCCGCTAGGCACAGATACGCAGTATTTT. Translation gives CASSLVGQGPLGTDTQYF.

Regarding this clone: Other DNA sequences in this specimen translate into the identical CDR3. The V and J genes are TRBV15 and TRBJ2-7; tentatively, D is TRBD1 (6 bases). The germline V and J ends were trimmed by 1 base and 4 bases, with 11 bases remaining between them. CDR1 LNHNV and CDR2 YYDKDF come from the germline V gene (reference sequence). This CDR3 has 14 amino acids. The CDR3 spells CATSRGTDSYEQYF. Here the CDR3 DNA reads TGTGCCACCAGCAGAGGGACAGATTCTTACGAGCAGTACTTC.

This rearrangement joins TRBV6-5 to TRBJ2-1; 8 nucleotides match TRBD1. The CDR3 length is 16 residues. CDR1 MNHEY and CDR2 SVGAGI come from the germline V gene. The junction had 7 bases not matched to a gene; V was cut back by 0 bases and J by 6 bases. CDR3 coding DNA: TGTGCCAGCAGTTACTCGACAGGGGAAACGGTCAATGAGCAGTTCTTC. Residues: CASSYSTGETVNEQFF.

The rearrangement links TRBV9 to TRBJ2-7; D might be TRBD1 or TRBD2, each matching 6 bases. Germline V gene lookup returns CDR1 SGDLS and CDR2 YYNGEE. The CDR3 runs to 15 residues. V lost 0 bases, J lost 2 bases, and 12 bases lay in between. CDR3 DNA sequence: TGTGCCAGCAGCGTAGCTGGGGGGCCCCCCTACGAGCAGTACTTC. It is translated as CASSVAGGPPYEQYF.

The V call is TRBV10-3, the J call TRBJ1-6; unclear D gene. In germline, CDR1 is ENHRY, CDR2 SYGVKD. The CDR3 runs to 14 residues. V gave up 4 bases and J gave up 7 bases, with 11 bases separating them. The CDR3 sequence is CAISAPEGNSPLHF. Here the CDR3 DNA reads TGTGCCATCAGTGCCCCGGAGGGAAATTCACCCCTCCACTTT.

This chain connects TRBV6-5 to TRBJ1-2, with 7 bases aligning to TRBD1. Germline-derived CDR1 and CDR2 are MNHEY and SVGAGI. The CDR3 covers 13 residues. Trimming took 6 bases from V and 4 from J; bases not matched to a gene: 5. Here the CDR3 DNA reads TGTGCCAGCAGCCAGACAGGGCTCTATGGCTACACCTTC. Protein: CASSQTGLYGYTF.

This clone was detected once. The J gene is TRBJ1-6, the V gene TRBV9; 8 bases match TRBD1. Trimming at V came to 4 bases and at J to 3 bases, leaving 9 bases not matched to a gene. The CDR3 extends over 17 amino acids. CDR1 and CDR2 (germline): SGDLS, YYNGEE. In DNA, the CDR3 is TGTGCCAGCAGCATATCGGACAGGGCCTACTATAATTCACCCCTCCACTTT. The encoded protein is CASSISDRAYYNSPLHF. Filled out from reference TRBV9 and TRBJ1-6, the complete variable domain reads DSGVTQTPKHLITATGQRVTLRCSPRSGDLSVYWYQQSLDQGLQFLIQYYNGEERAKGNILERFSAQQFPDLHSELNLSSLELGDSALYFCASSISDRAYYNSPLHFGNGTRLTVT.

This chain connects TRBV7-9 to TRBJ2-3, with 7 bases identical to TRBD1. The germline V gene has CDR1 SEHNR and CDR2 FQNEAQ (reference sequence). The CDR3 consists of 16 residues. Losses at the gene ends were 5 bases for V and 2 bases for J; bases not matched to a gene: 10. The CDR3, as DNA: TGTGCCAGCAGCACGCCGACAGGGATCCCCACAGATACGCAGTATTTT. Encoded protein: CASSTPTGIPTDTQYF.